Following are 9 T cell receptor beta chains from one sample sequenced in a study of beta chain features in type 1 diabetes. Study-level findings and limits: Shortening that was moderate but significant affected the TCRB CDR3s of Type 1 diabetes patients in all four CD4+ subsets.

The investigators reverse transcribed all of the isolated RNA, so they sequenced expressed TCRB transcripts. TCRdb keeps only in-frame clones here, not all; method: immunoSEQ multiplex PCR. This sample has some 16,000 clones, with more than 70% found just once. These receptors' targets are unknown. The sequencing input was stem cell memory CD4+ T cells from blood. The source of these receptors is a woman between 18 and 29 years old with type 1 diabetes.

This chain joins TRBV28 and TRBJ1-4; 8 nucleotides line up with TRBD1. The CDR3 is made up of 15 amino acids. The germline gives CDR1 MDHEN, CDR2 SYDVKM. V lost 6 bases and J lost 4; bases outside the gene matches: 7. The CDR3 bases are TGTGCCAGCAGGTTCCGGACAGGGAGTAATGAAAAACTGTTTTTT. Protein sequence: CASRFRTGSNEKLFF.

The chain joins TRBV5-1 to TRBJ2-1; maybe TRBD2 (5 bases). Trimming left V 0 bases short and J 8 bases short, with 12 bases between. The length of the CDR3 is 14 residues. In germline, CDR1 is SGHRS, CDR2 YFSETQ. The CDR3, as DNA: TGCGCCAGCAGCTTGGGAAGTAGAGCGGATGAGCAGTTCTTC. Translation: CASSLGSRADEQFF. Combining the CDR3 with reference TRBV5-1 and TRBJ2-1 gives the whole variable domain KAGVTQTPRYLIKTRGQQVTLSCSPISGHRSVSWYQQTPGQGLQFLFEYFSETQRNKGNFPGRFSGRQFSNSRSEMNVSTLELGDSALYLCASSLGSRADEQFFGPGTRLTVL.

The V gene is TRBV25-1, the J gene TRBJ2-7, with 8 positions matching TRBD1. From germline, CDR1 is MGHDK and CDR2 SYGVNS. This CDR3 region has 13 residues. J gave up 7 bases and V 5 bases, and 7 bases lay outside the gene matches. The CDR3 region has the DNA TGTGCCAGCAGTCTCAGGGGGCCCGGGGAGCAGTACTTC. Its translation: CASSLRGPGEQYF.

The CDR3 sequence is CASILKGASTDTQYF. The CDR3 nucleotides read TGTGCCAGCATCCTGAAGGGGGCCAGCACAGATACGCAGTATTTT. The rearrangement joins TRBV5-4 to TRBJ2-3; 7 bases align to TRBD1. The CDR3 is made up of 15 amino acids. CDR1 is SGHNT, CDR2 YYREEE, per germline (reference sequence). V shed 6 bases and J 0 bases; nucleotides not matched to a gene: 7.

This chain connects TRBV28 to TRBJ2-7; D might be TRBD1 (6 bases). The CDR3 spans 14 residues. Germline V CDR1 and CDR2: MDHEN, SYDVKM. With 3 bases removed from V and 7 bases from J, the gap between germline ends came to 16 bases. The CDR3 reads CASSLTGALLEQYF. DNA of the CDR3: TGTGCCAGCAGTTTGACAGGAGCCCTCTTGGAGCAGTACTTC.

This chain links TRBV6-1 with TRBJ1-5; 7 bases map to TRBD1. Germline values: CDR1 MNHNS, CDR2 SASEGT. V shed 4 bases and J 1 base; nucleotides not matched to a gene: 16. This CDR3 is 19 amino acids long. In nucleotides, the CDR3 is TGTGCCAGCAGTGGCGCGGGAGGGGGCGGCCGGGGCAGCAATCAGCCCCAGCATTTT. This gives the protein CASSGAGGGGRGSNQPQHF.

The V gene is TRBV6-1, the J gene TRBJ2-5; D is perhaps TRBD1 (5 bases). The CDR3 is made up of 14 amino acids. Germline CDR1 and CDR2: MNHNS and SASEGT. V lost 5 bases and J 1 base, leaving 11 bases between the germline ends. The CDR3 nucleotides read TGTGCCAGCAGTCCCCGACAGCCCCAAGAGACCCAGTACTTC. It translates to CASSPRQPQETQYF.

This clone has a handful of counts. The chain combines TRBV5-5 with TRBJ2-1; D might be TRBD1 (6 bases). V lost 4 bases and J 0 bases, leaving 11 bases between the germline ends. The germline CDR1 and CDR2 sequences are SGHKS and YYEKEE (reference sequence). The CDR3 contains 15 residues. The CDR3 DNA sequence: TGTGCCAGCAGCGATTACAGGGCCTCCTACAATGAGCAGTTCTTC. As protein: CASSDYRASYNEQFF.

This clone showed up just a few times. The rearrangement joins TRBV27 to TRBJ2-1, with TRBD1 identical over 7 bases. Germline lookup yields CDR1 MNHEY and CDR2 SMNVEV (reference sequence). V lost 5 bases, J lost 12 bases, and 13 bases stayed unmatched. The length of the CDR3 is 14 residues. CDR3 region: CASSPYIRDSRQFF. As DNA, the CDR3 is TGTGCCAGCAGTCCATACATCCGGGACAGTAGGCAGTTCTTC.